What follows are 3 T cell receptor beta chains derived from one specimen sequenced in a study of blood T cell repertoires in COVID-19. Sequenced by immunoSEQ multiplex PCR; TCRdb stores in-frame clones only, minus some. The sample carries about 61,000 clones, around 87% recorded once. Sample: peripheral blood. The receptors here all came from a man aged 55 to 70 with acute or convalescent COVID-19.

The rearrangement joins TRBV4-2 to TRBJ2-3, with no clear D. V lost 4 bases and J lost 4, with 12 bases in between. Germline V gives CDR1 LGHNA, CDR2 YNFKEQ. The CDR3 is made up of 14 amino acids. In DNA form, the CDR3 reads TGTGCCAGCAGCCCCCCCGGAGCCTCAGATACGCAGTATTTT. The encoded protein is CASSPPGASDTQYF.

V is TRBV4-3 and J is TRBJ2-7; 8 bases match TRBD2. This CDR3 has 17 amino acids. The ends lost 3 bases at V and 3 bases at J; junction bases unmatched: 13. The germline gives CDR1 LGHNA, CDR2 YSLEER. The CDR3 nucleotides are TGCGCCAGCAGCCAGGGGTATTCGGGGGGGCGAGTCTACGAGCAGTACTTC. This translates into CASSQGYSGGRVYEQYF.

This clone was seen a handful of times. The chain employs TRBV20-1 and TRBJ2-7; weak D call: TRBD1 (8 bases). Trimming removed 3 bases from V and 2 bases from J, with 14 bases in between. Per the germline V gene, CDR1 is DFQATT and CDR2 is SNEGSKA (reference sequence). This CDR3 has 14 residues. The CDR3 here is CSASPGGQAYEQYF. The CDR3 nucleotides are TGCAGTGCTAGTCCGGGGGGACAGGCCTACGAGCAGTACTTC.